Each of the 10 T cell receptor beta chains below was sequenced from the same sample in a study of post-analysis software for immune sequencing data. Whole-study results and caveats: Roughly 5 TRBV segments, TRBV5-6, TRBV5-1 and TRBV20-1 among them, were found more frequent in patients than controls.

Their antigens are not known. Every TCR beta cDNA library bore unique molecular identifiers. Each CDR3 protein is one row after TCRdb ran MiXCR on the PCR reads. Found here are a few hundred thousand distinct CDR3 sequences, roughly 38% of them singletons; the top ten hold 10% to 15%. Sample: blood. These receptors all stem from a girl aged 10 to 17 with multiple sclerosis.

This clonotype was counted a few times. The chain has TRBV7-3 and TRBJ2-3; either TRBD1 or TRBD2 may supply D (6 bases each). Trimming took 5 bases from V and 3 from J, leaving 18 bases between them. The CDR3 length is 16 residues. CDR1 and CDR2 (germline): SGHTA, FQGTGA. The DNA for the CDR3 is TGTGCCAGCAGCATAGGGGGGCTCGGGGAGACAGATACGCAGTATTTT. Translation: CASSIGGLGETDTQYF.

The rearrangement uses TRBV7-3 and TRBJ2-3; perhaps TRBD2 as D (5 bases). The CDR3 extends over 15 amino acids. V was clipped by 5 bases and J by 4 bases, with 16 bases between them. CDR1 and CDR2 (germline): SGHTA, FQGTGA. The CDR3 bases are TGTGCCAGCAGCGAGACTAACGGGTATGCAGATACGCAGTATTTT. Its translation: CASSETNGYADTQYF.

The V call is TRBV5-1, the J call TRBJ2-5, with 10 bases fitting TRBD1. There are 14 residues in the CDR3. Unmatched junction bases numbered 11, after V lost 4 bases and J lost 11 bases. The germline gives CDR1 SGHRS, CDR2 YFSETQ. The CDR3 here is CASSQRQGAEEQYF. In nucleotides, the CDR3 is TGCGCCAGCAGCCAAAGACAGGGGGCGGAAGAGCAGTACTTC. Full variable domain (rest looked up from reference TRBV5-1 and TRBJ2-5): KAGVTQTPRYLIKTRGQQVTLSCSPISGHRSVSWYQQTPGQGLQFLFEYFSETQRNKGNFPGRFSGRQFSNSRSEMNVSTLELGDSALYLCASSQRQGAEEQYFGPGTRLLVL.

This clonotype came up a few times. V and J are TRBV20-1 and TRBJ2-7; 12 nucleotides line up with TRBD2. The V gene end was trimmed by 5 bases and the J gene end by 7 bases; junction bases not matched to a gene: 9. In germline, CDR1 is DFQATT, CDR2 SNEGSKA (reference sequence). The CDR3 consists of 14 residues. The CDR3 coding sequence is TGCAGTGCTGATACTAGCGGGGGGCCTAGGGAGCAGTACTTC. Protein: CSADTSGGPREQYF.

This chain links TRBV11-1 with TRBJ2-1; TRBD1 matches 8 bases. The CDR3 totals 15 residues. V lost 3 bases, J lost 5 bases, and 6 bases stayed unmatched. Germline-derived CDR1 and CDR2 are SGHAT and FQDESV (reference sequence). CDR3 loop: CASSLGDRLHNEQFF. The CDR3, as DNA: TGTGCCAGCAGCTTGGGGGACAGGCTCCACAATGAGCAGTTCTTC.

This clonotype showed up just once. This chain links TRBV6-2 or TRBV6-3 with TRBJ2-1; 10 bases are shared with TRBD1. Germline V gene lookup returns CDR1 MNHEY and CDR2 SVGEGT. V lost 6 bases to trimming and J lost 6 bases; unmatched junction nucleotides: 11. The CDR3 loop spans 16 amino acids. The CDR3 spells CASRPLSGTGVNEQFF. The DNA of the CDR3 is TGTGCCAGCAGGCCACTCTCCGGGACAGGGGTCAATGAGCAGTTCTTC.

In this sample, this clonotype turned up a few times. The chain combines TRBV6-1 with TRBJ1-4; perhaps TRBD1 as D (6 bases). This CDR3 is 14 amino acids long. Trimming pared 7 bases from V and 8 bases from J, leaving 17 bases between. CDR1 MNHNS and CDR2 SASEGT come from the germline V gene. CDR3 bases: TGTGCCAGCACCAAGAGGGGGGCTGGCGAAAAACTGTTTTTT. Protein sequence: CASTKRGAGEKLFF.

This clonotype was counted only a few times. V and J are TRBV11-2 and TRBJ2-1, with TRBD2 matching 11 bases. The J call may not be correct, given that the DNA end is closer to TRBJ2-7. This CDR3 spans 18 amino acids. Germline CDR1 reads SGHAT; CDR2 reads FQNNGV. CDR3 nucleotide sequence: TGTGCCAGCAGCTTGGGACTAGCGGAAATGTCTTTCTACAATGAGCAGTACTTC. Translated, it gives CASSLGLAEMSFYNEQYF.

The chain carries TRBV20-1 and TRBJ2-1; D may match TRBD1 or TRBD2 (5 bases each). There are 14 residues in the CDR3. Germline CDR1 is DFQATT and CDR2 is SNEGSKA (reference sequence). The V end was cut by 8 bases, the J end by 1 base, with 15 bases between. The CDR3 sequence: CSTPGTRSYNEQFF. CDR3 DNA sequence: TGCAGTACCCCCGGGACCCGGTCCTACAATGAGCAGTTCTTC.

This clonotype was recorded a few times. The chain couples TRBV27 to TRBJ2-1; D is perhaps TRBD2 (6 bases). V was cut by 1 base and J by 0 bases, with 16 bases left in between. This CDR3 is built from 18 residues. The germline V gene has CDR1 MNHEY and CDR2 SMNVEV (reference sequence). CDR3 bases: TGTGCCAGCAGTTTATATCGCGGGACCAGAAGCTCCTACAATGAGCAGTTCTTC. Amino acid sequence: CASSLYRGTRSSYNEQFF.